These T cell receptor beta chains were read from a single sample in a study of T cell responses to AZD1222 COVID-19 vaccine. Data came from immunoSEQ multiplex PCR; TCRdb stores just in-frame clones and leaves some out. Found here are some 120,000 clones, about 90% of them singletons; the top ten hold around 1.6%. This specimen consisted of peripheral blood, obtained on day 0 of AZD1222 vaccination. These receptors all stem from an adult in good health. CDR3s include the opening cysteine and the closing phenylalanine or tryptophan. The order of the fields is D gene, J gene, V gene, clone size, CDR3 DNA, CDR3 protein. A D gene is named only where the DNA matches it firmly. Clone size is not always given. Where it is, it says once, few, many or a class for expanded clones.

TRBD1	TRBJ2-7	TRBV7-9	NA	TGTGCCAGCAGCATCACAGGGGCCGAGCAGTACTTC	CASSITGAEQYF
NA	TRBJ1-2	TRBV12-3/TRBV12-4	NA	TGTGCCAGCAGTTCCCACCCGACGTACACCTTC	CASSSHPTYTF
NA	TRBJ2-7	TRBV6-6	few	TGTGCCAGCAGAACTAATGGACAGATTACCTACGAGCAGTACTTC	CASRTNGQITYEQYF
NA	TRBJ2-7	TRBV3-1/TRBV3-2	NA	TGTGCCAGCAGCCAAGGTAGCTACGAGCAGTACTTC	CASSQGSYEQYF
NA	TRBJ1-2	TRBV5-1	few	TGCGCCAGCAGCCCGCCCACGACAGTGATTAACTATGGCTACACCTTC	CASSPPTTVINYGYTF
NA	TRBJ2-7	TRBV5-8	NA	TGTGCCAGCAAAGATCTCTACGAGCAGTACTTC	CASKDLYEQYF
TRBD1	TRBJ1-6	TRBV7-3	few	TGTGCCAGCAGCCCCGGACAGGGGGTCGGTTCACCCCTCCACTTT	CASSPGQGVGSPLHF
TRBD1	TRBJ1-3	TRBV2	NA	TGTGCCAGCAGTTCGGACAGGGCATCTGGAAACACCATATATTTT	CASSSDRASGNTIYF
NA	TRBJ1-6	TRBV4-2	NA	TGTGCCAGCAGCCAAGAACGGGATATTTGGGAAATCAATAATTCACCCCTCCACTTT	CASSQERDIWEINNSPLHF
NA	TRBJ1-5	TRBV30	NA	TGTGCCTGGAGTGCCACGGGGGGCAATCAGCCCCAGCATTTT	CAWSATGGNQPQHF
NA	TRBJ1-6	TRBV6-1	NA	TGTGCCAGCAGTGGGACAGCATTCTCCTATAATTCACCCCTCCACTTT	CASSGTAFSYNSPLHF
NA	TRBJ2-7	TRBV2	NA	TGTGCCAGCAGTGGGTACGAGCAGTACTTC	CASSGYEQYF
NA	TRBJ1-3	TRBV11-2	NA	TGTGCCAGCAGCCATGAGGGACATCCCTCTGGAAACACCATATATTTT	CASSHEGHPSGNTIYF
NA	TRBJ1-1	TRBV27	once	TGTGCCAGCAGTTTCTCTAGCAGGATGGAAGGGAACACTGAAGCTTTCTTT	CASSFSSRMEGNTEAFF
NA	TRBJ1-1	TRBV18	NA	TGTGCCAGCTCACCGGGACCCCGCTACACTGAAGCTTTCTTT	CASSPGPRYTEAFF